This record looks at one T cell receptor (beta chain) sequence and its context. This clonotype was found many times. This clone's antigen is unknown. Per-nucleotide qualities are absent, and no much larger clonotype sits a single base away. TCR beta VDJ combination and CDR3 sequence profiling used genomic DNA as the template. An Illumina HiSeq 2000 was the platform used for TCR repertoire sequencing. Processing in the source paper ran as follows. TRBV/TRBJ rearrangement plots, CDR3 size and DJ length profiles, and Simpson's diversity index were used to evaluate the repertoires. The immunodominant clone was defined as the most abundant DNA sequence in deep sequencing data. CDR3 amino acid sequences were checked for sharing across subjects and were also compared against the VDJdb database and published repertoires. Through fastp at Q25 and MiXCR, TCRdb rebuilt clones from the public reads, retaining in-frame beta chains. Here each entry gathers all rows of one CDR3 protein and keeps the most common genes and DNA. These V and J calls are TCRdb output, not the study's own analysis. The sample records more than 150,000 distinct CDR3 sequences, 45% to 60% of which are singletons. Over 10% of the sample is held by the ten biggest clonotypes.

These data are taken from a study of CD8+CD57+ T cells in acquired aplastic anemia (dated by TCRdb to the late 2010s). For the study in its entirety: Extracted DNA from sorted CD4+ and CD8+ cells averaged approximately 3 ug, ranging from roughly 0.2 to 30 ug. CD8+CD57+ expansion was defined as frequency above the mean frequency observed in healthy subjects. Findings and caveats that apply to the study as a whole: Patients and healthy controls showed no significant difference in CD8+ Simpson's diversity (P=0.060). Although 25 to 30 CD8+ CDR3 sequences were shared by patients and controls, these sequences appeared highly expressed in patients and within the immunodominant clones of patients.

Expansion of CD8+CD57+ cells had been shown by flow cytometry in the patients chosen for sequencing. Severe acquired aplastic anemia was diagnosed in all patients according to International Study of Aplastic Anemia and Agranulocytosis and Camitta criteria. At the time blood was sampled, none of the patients had received any therapy. In the study, sorted CD4+ and CD8+ blood T cells from patients with severe aplastic anemia and from healthy subjects underwent deep sequencing of TCR repertoires. Patients were enrolled in the USA under clinicaltrials.gov protocols 00001620, 01623167, 00001397, 00071045, 00081523 and 00961064. Ficoll-Paque density gradient centrifugation was used to isolate peripheral blood mononuclear cells. Before DNA extraction, CD4+ and CD8+ T cells were sorted by FACS or by magnetic beads. The sample comprised sorted CD4+, CD8+, or CD8+CD57+ T cells (not recorded which) from PBMCs. This TCR was sampled from a human donor with aplastic anemia.

The DNA sequence is as follows: TGTGCCACCAGCAGAGATGGCAGGGCTGGAAACACCATATATTTT. This yields the protein CATSRDGRAGNTIYF. Recombination joined TRBV15 with TRBJ1-3; possibly the D gene is TRBD1, per 5 matching bases. There are 15 amino acids in the CDR3, from cysteine to phenylalanine inclusive. Only the CDR3 part of the read is kept: 45 bases, read in frame from the first base. V gives up 0 bases and J gives up 2 bases, and the segment between their germline ends measures 8 bases. Looking up the germline V gene (reference sequence) yields CDR1 LNHNV and CDR2 YYDKDF.